Below, 6 T cell receptor beta chains from the same sample are listed, as sequenced in a study of beta chain features in type 1 diabetes. Study-wide findings and caveats: Significant though moderate, a shortening of TCRB CDR3s appeared in all four CD4+ subsets of Type 1 diabetes patients.

The antigens these receptors bind are not known. As every portion of the isolated RNA was reverse transcribed, the sequencing read expressed TCRB transcripts. This table comes from immunoSEQ multiplex PCR, and its TCRdb copy is limited to in-frame clones, with some not included. The sample includes fewer than 450,000 clones, about 13% of them seen just once. Sequencing input: naive CD4+ T cells from blood. Every receptor here comes from a woman aged 18-29 years with type 1 diabetes.

CDR3 residues: CASSVAPGNIQYF. CDR3 bases: TGTGCCAGCAGTGTGGCTCCAGGAAACATTCAGTACTTC. This chain connects TRBV25-1 to TRBJ2-4; the D is unclear. This CDR3 comprises 13 residues. V lost 4 bases and J lost 6, with 10 bases in between. Germline CDR1 MGHDK, CDR2 SYGVNS.

The gene calls are TRBV5-1 and TRBJ2-5, with D possibly matching TRBD1 (6 bases). CDR1 and CDR2 from the germline V gene are SGHRS and YFSETQ. The CDR3 runs 14 residues. With 4 bases removed from V and 1 base from J, the gap between germline ends came to 11 bases. This CDR3 reads CASSHGTPQETQYF. The CDR3 DNA reads as TGCGCCAGCAGCCATGGGACACCCCAAGAGACCCAGTACTTC.

Note on this clone: Other DNA sequences from this sample encode an identical CDR3 as well. The chain has TRBV18 and TRBJ2-2, with D possibly being TRBD1 (6 bases). Trimming cost V 3 bases and J 0 bases, with 11 bases left between them. Germline assignment: CDR1 KGHSH and CDR2 LQKENI. This CDR3 has 16 amino acids. The CDR3 nucleotides are TGTGCCAGCTCACCTCCGGGACAATCGAACACCGGGGAGCTGTTTTTT. This sequence encodes CASSPPGQSNTGELFF.

The V call is TRBV19, the J call TRBJ2-5, with 8 nucleotides matching TRBD1. After removal of 3 bases from V and 4 bases from J, the junction contained 10 bases not matched to a gene. Per the germline V gene, CDR1 is LNHDA and CDR2 is SQIVND (reference sequence). The CDR3 contains 16 residues. The CDR3 spells CASSISDRAARETQYF. The CDR3 DNA sequence: TGTGCCAGTAGTATCTCGGACAGGGCTGCACGAGAGACCCAGTACTTC.

This clone was seen more than once but under ten times. This chain links TRBV7-9 with TRBJ1-1; perhaps TRBD1 as D (6 bases). V lost 2 bases, J lost 4 bases, and 14 bases lay in between. The CDR3 is 15 amino acids. Germline V gene data show CDR1 as SEHNR and CDR2 as FQNEAQ (reference sequence). CDR3 residues: CASSLLLLGATEAFF. CDR3 DNA: TGTGCCAGCAGCTTACTCCTTCTGGGGGCCACTGAAGCTTTCTTT.

The chain combines TRBV6-5 with TRBJ2-5; a possible D gene is TRBD2 (5 bases). CDR3 length: 15 amino acids. The germline CDR1 and CDR2 sequences are MNHEY and SVGAGI. V was cut by 4 bases and J by 3 bases, with 15 bases left in between. The CDR3 protein is CASSSLGFAKETQYF. As DNA, the CDR3 is TGTGCCAGCAGTTCACTAGGGTTCGCCAAAGAGACCCAGTACTTC.